The entry below gives a single T cell receptor (beta chain) sequence along with its context. Other nucleotide sequences from this sample produce the same CDR3. CDR3 size: 15 residues. The trim removed 6 bases at V and 6 bases at J, leaving 7 bases unmatched. Germline values: CDR1 LGHDT, CDR2 YNNKEL (reference sequence). The data were taken from a study of control samples from healthy donors and cancer patients. Sequenced by immunoSEQ multiplex PCR; TCRdb stores in-frame clones only, minus some. The sample yields about 140,000 clones, about 90% seen once. Sequencing was done on a sample of blood. The clonotype was recovered from a man in his late teens or twenties in good health. The chain employs TRBV3-1 (or the pseudogene TRBV3-2) and TRBJ2-3; 12 bases align to TRBD1. The DNA of the CDR3 is TGTGCCAGCAGTCCCGGGACAGGGGGCGCGGATACGCAGTATTTT. Translating it yields CASSPGTGGADTQYF.